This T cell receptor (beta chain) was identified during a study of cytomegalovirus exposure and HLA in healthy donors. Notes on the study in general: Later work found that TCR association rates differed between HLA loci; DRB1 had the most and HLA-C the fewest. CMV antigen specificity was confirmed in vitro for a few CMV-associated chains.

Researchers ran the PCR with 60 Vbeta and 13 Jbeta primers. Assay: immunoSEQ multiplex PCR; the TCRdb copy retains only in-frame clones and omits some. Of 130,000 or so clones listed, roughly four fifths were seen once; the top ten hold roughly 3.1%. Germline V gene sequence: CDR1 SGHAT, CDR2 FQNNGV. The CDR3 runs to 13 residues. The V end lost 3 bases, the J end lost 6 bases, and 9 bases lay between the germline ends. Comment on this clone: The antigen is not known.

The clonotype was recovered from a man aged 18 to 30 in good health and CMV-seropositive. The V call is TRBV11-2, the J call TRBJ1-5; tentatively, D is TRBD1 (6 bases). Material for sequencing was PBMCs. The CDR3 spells CASSLGAGQPQHF. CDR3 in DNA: TGTGCCAGCAGCTTGGGGGCGGGTCAGCCCCAGCATTTT.